Listed below are T cell receptor beta chains from one sample, sequenced in a study of control samples from healthy donors and cancer patients. TCRdb keeps only in-frame clones here, not all; method: immunoSEQ multiplex PCR. The sample shows about 150,000 clones, 93% of them seen only once. Sequenced material: blood. The receptor set was obtained from a man aged 45-60 years in good health. CDR3s include the opening cysteine and the closing phenylalanine or tryptophan. The D gene is left open where the match is weak. Not every row has a clone size; where given, it reads once, few, many or a size class.

V	length	D	size	J	DNA	CDR3
TRBV28	13	NA	few	TRBJ2-7	TGTGCCAGCAGTATCGGACTGCACTACGAGCAGTACTTC	CASSIGLHYEQYF
TRBV2	14	TRBD1	NA	TRBJ2-7	TGTGCCAGCAGGAGAGGGGGCGGACAGGGCGAGCAGTACTTC	CASRRGGGQGEQYF
TRBV25-1	14	NA	NA	TRBJ1-1	TGTGCCAGCAGTGAATATATAGGAGGGGCGGTTGCTTTCTTT	CASSEYIGGAVAFF
TRBV27	15	NA	NA	TRBJ2-3	TGTGCCAGCAGTTTAATGGCAGGGTACACAGATACGCAGTATTTT	CASSLMAGYTDTQYF
TRBV23-1	13	NA	NA	TRBJ1-2	TGCGCCAGCAGGGGGTCTCCTGAAGCCGGCTACACCTTC	CASRGSPEAGYTF
TRBV20-1	11	NA	NA	TRBJ2-1	TGCAGTGCTAGCCCCCGTAATGAGCAGTTCTTC	CSASPRNEQFF
TRBV2	17	NA	NA	TRBJ1-5	TGTGCCAGCAGTGTACGGTTGGGCAGGGGTGACAATCAGCCCCAGCATTTT	CASSVRLGRGDNQPQHF
TRBV9	13	NA	few	TRBJ2-5	TGTGCCAGCAGCCCCGGGTTCCAAGAGACCCAGTACTTC	CASSPGFQETQYF
TRBV15	13	NA	NA	TRBJ2-2	TGTGCCACCAGTTCTCCTTATTCAGGGGAGCTGTTTTTT	CATSSPYSGELFF
TRBV5-1	14	NA	NA	TRBJ1-3	TGCGCCAGCAGCTTGGATGTCTCTGGAAACACCATATATTTT	CASSLDVSGNTIYF
TRBV11-3	13	TRBD1	NA	TRBJ1-6	TGTGCCAGCAGCTCGACAGGGGATTCACCCCTCCACTTT	CASSSTGDSPLHF
TRBV10-1	15	TRBD1	NA	TRBJ1-4	TGCGCCAGCACCTGTACAGGGGGTTTTAATGAAAAACTGTTTTTT	CASTCTGGFNEKLFF
TRBV6-2/TRBV6-3	15	TRBD2	few	TRBJ2-7	TGTGCCAGCAGTAACCCCCGCGGGAGTCTTTACGAGCAGTACTTC	CASSNPRGSLYEQYF
TRBV12-3/TRBV12-4	12	NA	NA	TRBJ1-2	TGTGCCAGCAGTTTAGGGCAGTATGGCTACACCTTC	CASSLGQYGYTF
TRBV15	14	TRBD1	NA	TRBJ2-7	TGTGCCACCAGCAGAGAAGGACAGGCCTACGAGCAGTACTTC	CATSREGQAYEQYF
TRBV15	13	NA	NA	TRBJ1-1	TGTGCCACCAGCAGAAGGACAGACACTGAAGCTTTCTTT	CATSRRTDTEAFF
TRBV6-1	14	NA	NA	TRBJ1-6	TGTGCCAGCAGTGAACTACAGCTCCTTTCACCCCTCCACTTT	CASSELQLLSPLHF
TRBV5-1	16	TRBD1	NA	TRBJ1-2	TGCGCCAGCAGCTTGCCAGGGGGCGAATCTGGTTATGGCTACACCTTC	CASSLPGGESGYGYTF
TRBV29-1	17	TRBD2	NA	TRBJ2-2	TGCAGCGTCATCGGACTAGCGGGAGGGCCGGGGACCGGGGAGCTGTTTTTT	CSVIGLAGGPGTGELFF
TRBV4-1	14	NA	NA	TRBJ2-5	TGCGCCAGCAGCCCACGCCGAGGGGTAGAGACCCAGTACTTC	CASSPRRGVETQYF
TRBV11-2	14	NA	NA	TRBJ2-7	TGTGCCAGCAGCATAAGGACGATCTCCTACGAGCAGTACTTC	CASSIRTISYEQYF
TRBV19	14	NA	NA	TRBJ2-2	TGTGCCAGTAGTCCCGGACGGCGGGCCGGGGAGCTGTTTTTT	CASSPGRRAGELFF
TRBV24-1	13	NA	NA	TRBJ1-1	TGTGCCACCAGTGATGCCCCCCGTGGGGACGCTTTCTTT	CATSDAPRGDAFF
TRBV6-2/TRBV6-3	14	NA	NA	TRBJ1-4	TGTGCCAGCAGTCGGGCAGACTTTAATGAAAAACTGTTTTTT	CASSRADFNEKLFF
TRBV6-1	15	TRBD1	NA	TRBJ2-2	TGTGCCAGCAGTGAAGGGCAGGGGGCAGTCGGGGAGCTGTTTTTT	CASSEGQGAVGELFF
TRBV27	14	NA	few	TRBJ1-1	TGTGCCAGCAGTCGGGACGGGAGTCGGACTGAAGCTTTCTTT	CASSRDGSRTEAFF
TRBV23-1	9	NA	NA	TRBJ2-7	TGCGCCAGCAGCCGGGAGCAGTACTTC	CASSREQYF
TRBV4-1	16	NA	NA	TRBJ2-4	TGCGCCAGCAGCCAAGGCCTTCCGGGCTCAAAAAACATTCAGTACTTC	CASSQGLPGSKNIQYF
TRBV6-4	14	TRBD2	once	TRBJ2-3	TGTGCCAGCAGCGTTATAGCGGGGGCAGATACGCAGTATTTT	CASSVIAGADTQYF
TRBV29-1	12	NA	NA	TRBJ2-3	TGCAGCCACGCCGGGGTACCAGATACGCAGTATTTT	CSHAGVPDTQYF
TRBV5-1	14	TRBD1	NA	TRBJ2-7	TGCGCCAGCAGCCCCGGGACAGCCTCCTACGAGCAGTACTTC	CASSPGTASYEQYF
TRBV7-2	15	TRBD1	NA	TRBJ1-6	TGTGCCAGCAGCTTAGGTGGGACAGCTAATTCACCCCTCCACTTT	CASSLGGTANSPLHF
TRBV29-1	13	NA	NA	TRBJ2-1	TGCAGCGTTGAAAGGTACCACTACAATGAGCAGTTCTTC	CSVERYHYNEQFF
TRBV2	12	NA	NA	TRBJ1-2	TGTGCCAGCAGTGAAGACAGTTGGGGCTACACCTTC	CASSEDSWGYTF
TRBV12-3/TRBV12-4	12	NA	NA	TRBJ1-5	TGTGCCAGCAGCGACAGCAATCAGCCCCAGCATTTT	CASSDSNQPQHF
TRBV27	16	NA	once	TRBJ2-7	TGTGCCAGCAGTTCCATTTCCAGGAGCTTAATGTACGAGCAGTACTTC	CASSSISRSLMYEQYF
TRBV28	12	NA	NA	TRBJ2-7	TGTGCCAGCAGTTTGCCTCGTCGGGAGCAGTACTTC	CASSLPRREQYF
TRBV19	17	NA	NA	TRBJ2-6	TGTGCCAGTAGTTCCGGGACATATCCCTCTGGGGCCAACGTCCTGACTTTC	CASSSGTYPSGANVLTF
TRBV5-1	15	NA	NA	TRBJ2-2	TGCGCCAGCAGCTTGGAGAGCGGGTACACCGGGGAGCTGTTTTTT	CASSLESGYTGELFF
TRBV28	12	NA	NA	TRBJ1-6	TGTGCCAGCAGTTTATTTAATTCACCCCTCCACTTT	CASSLFNSPLHF
TRBV20-1	14	NA	NA	TRBJ2-7	TGCAGTGCTAGTCCGGGGGCTAGGTCCTACGAGCAGTACTTC	CSASPGARSYEQYF
TRBV28	14	TRBD1	NA	TRBJ2-3	TGTGCCAGCAGTTTATGGACAGGGAGAGAGACGCAGTATTTT	CASSLWTGRETQYF
TRBV21-1	14	NA	NA	TRBJ2-3	TGTGCCAGCAGTGACCGTCAGTACACAGATACGCAGTATTTT	CASSDRQYTDTQYF
TRBV6-5	13	NA	NA	TRBJ2-7	TGTGCCAGCCACGGGACGGACAAATACGAGCAGTACTTC	CASHGTDKYEQYF
TRBV6-5	12	NA	NA	TRBJ1-1	TGTGCCAGCAGTTACGCAGACACTGAAGCTTTCTTT	CASSYADTEAFF
TRBV24-1	15	NA	NA	TRBJ2-2	TGTGCCACCAGTGACTCCGGGAAGAACACCGGGGAGCTGTTTTTT	CATSDSGKNTGELFF
TRBV24-1	14	NA	NA	TRBJ2-7	TGTGCCACCACTGAACACCTAACCACCTACGAGCAGTACTTC	CATTEHLTTYEQYF
TRBV28	14	TRBD1	once	TRBJ1-4	TGTGCCAGCAGCTCCGGGACAGGGGTTGAAAAACTGTTTTTT	CASSSGTGVEKLFF
TRBV7-2	14	TRBD1	NA	TRBJ1-2	TGTGCCAGCAGCTTAGACAGGGGGCCCGGTGGCTACACCTTC	CASSLDRGPGGYTF
TRBV18	17	NA	NA	TRBJ2-2	TGTGCCAGCTCCTCCACATCCAGGGGCCCAAACACCGGGGAGCTGTTTTTT	CASSSTSRGPNTGELFF
TRBV27	12	TRBD1	few	TRBJ1-1	TGTGCCAGCAGCAAACCACAGGGGAAAGCTTTCTTT	CASSKPQGKAFF
TRBV19	14	TRBD1	NA	TRBJ2-7	TGTGCCAGTAGTATCCGGGACAGTTCCTACGAGCAGTACTTC	CASSIRDSSYEQYF
TRBV9	12	NA	NA	TRBJ1-2	TGTGCCAGCAGAACAGCCTCCTATGGCTACACCTTC	CASRTASYGYTF
TRBV19	15	TRBD2	NA	TRBJ2-3	TGTGCCAGTAGTAATCAAGCGGGAGTGCTGGATACGCAGTATTTT	CASSNQAGVLDTQYF
TRBV29-1	13	NA	NA	TRBJ1-1	TGCAGCGTTCAATCAGAGTTTTACACTGAAGCTTTCTTT	CSVQSEFYTEAFF
TRBV11-3	15	TRBD1	NA	TRBJ2-7	TGTGCCAGCAGCCCATCCGGGACAGGGATTTTCGAGCAGTACTTC	CASSPSGTGIFEQYF
TRBV6-5	14	NA	NA	TRBJ1-4	TGTGCCAGCAGGAGCCGGGACGGTGGGAAAAAACTGTTTTTT	CASRSRDGGKKLFF
TRBV5-1	12	NA	few	TRBJ2-3	TGCGCCAGCAGTTTTCAATCAGATACGCAGTATTTT	CASSFQSDTQYF
TRBV3-1/TRBV3-2	12	NA	NA	TRBJ2-7	TGTGCCAGCTCTCGGGGGCTCTACGAGCAGTACTTC	CASSRGLYEQYF
TRBV7-9	15	NA	NA	TRBJ2-1	TGTGCCAGCTCCGATTATGGAGGGCCAGGTAATGAGCAGTTCTTC	CASSDYGGPGNEQFF